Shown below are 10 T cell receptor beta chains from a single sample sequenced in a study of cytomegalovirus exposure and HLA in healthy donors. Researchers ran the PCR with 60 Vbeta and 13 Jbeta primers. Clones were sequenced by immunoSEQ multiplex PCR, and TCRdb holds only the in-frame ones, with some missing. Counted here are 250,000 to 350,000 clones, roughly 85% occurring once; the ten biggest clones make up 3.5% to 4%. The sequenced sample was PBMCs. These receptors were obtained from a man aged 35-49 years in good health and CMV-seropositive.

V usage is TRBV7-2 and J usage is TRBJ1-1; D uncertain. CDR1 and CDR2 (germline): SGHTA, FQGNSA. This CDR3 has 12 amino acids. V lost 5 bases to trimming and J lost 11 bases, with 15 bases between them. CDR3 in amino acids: CASSPREGEAFF. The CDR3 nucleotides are TGTGCCAGCAGCCCCCGAGAGGGTGAGGCTTTCTTT.

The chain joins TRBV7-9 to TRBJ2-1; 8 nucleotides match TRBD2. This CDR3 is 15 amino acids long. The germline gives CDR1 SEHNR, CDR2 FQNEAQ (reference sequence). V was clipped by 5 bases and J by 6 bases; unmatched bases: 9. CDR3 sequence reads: CASSPGLDPGNEQFF. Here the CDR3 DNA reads TGTGCCAGCAGCCCGGGACTAGACCCCGGCAATGAGCAGTTCTTC.

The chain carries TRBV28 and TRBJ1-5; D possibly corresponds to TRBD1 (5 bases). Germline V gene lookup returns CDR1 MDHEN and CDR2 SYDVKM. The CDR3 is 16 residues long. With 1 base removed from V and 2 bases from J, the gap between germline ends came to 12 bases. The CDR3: CASSLLQAAGNQPQHF. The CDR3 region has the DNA TGTGCCAGCAGTTTATTACAGGCCGCCGGCAATCAGCCCCAGCATTTT.

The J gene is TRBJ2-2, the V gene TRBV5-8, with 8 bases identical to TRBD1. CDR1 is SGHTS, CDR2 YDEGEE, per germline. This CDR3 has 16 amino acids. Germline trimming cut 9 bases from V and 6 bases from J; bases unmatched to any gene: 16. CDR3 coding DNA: TGTGCCAAGCAATACGACAGGGGCGATATGGCCGGGGAGCTGTTTTTT. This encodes CAKQYDRGDMAGELFF. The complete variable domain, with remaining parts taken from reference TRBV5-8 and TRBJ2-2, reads EAGVTQSPTHLIKTRGQQATLRCSPISGHTSVYWYQQALGLGLQFLLWYDEGEERNRGNFPPRFSGRQFPNYSSELNVNALELEDSALYLCAKQYDRGDMAGELFFGEGSRLTVL.

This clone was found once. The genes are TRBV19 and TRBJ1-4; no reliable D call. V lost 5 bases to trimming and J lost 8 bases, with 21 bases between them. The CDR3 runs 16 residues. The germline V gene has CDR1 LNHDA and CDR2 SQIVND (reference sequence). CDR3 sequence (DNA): TGTGCCAGTAGTCCCTCCACGACGTTGTTGGGCGAAAAACTGTTTTTT. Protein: CASSPSTTLLGEKLFF.

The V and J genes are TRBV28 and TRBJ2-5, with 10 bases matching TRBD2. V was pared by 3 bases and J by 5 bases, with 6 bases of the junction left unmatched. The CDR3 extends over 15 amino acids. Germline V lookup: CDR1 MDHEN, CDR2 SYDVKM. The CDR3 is CASSFIAGGRETQYF. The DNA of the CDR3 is TGTGCCAGCAGTTTTATAGCGGGAGGCCGGGAGACCCAGTACTTC. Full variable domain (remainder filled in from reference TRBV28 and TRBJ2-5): DVKVTQSSRYLVKRTGEKVFLECVQDMDHENMFWYRQDPGLGLRLIYFSYDVKMKEKGDIPEGYSVSREKKERFSLILESASTNQTSMYLCASSFIAGGRETQYFGPGTRLLVL.

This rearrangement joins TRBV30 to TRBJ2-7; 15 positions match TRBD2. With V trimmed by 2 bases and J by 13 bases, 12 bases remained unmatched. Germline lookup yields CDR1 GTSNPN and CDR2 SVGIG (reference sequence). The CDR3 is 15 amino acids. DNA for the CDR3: TGTGCCTGGAGTCCCCTGGGACTAGCGGGAGGATCGGAATACTTC. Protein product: CAWSPLGLAGGSEYF.

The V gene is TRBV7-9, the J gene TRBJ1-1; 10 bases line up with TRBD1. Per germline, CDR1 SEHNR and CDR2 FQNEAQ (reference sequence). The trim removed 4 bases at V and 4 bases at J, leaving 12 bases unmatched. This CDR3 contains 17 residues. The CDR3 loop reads CASSSPPGQGLGTEAFF. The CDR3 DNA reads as TGTGCCAGCAGCTCCCCCCCGGGACAGGGGCTTGGCACTGAAGCTTTCTTT. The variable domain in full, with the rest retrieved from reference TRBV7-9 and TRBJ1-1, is DTGVSQNPRHKITKRGQNVTFRCDPISEHNRLYWYRQTLGQGPEFLTYFQNEAQLEKSRLLSDRFSAERPKGSFSTLEIQRTEQGDSAMYLCASSSPPGQGLGTEAFFGQGTRLTVV.

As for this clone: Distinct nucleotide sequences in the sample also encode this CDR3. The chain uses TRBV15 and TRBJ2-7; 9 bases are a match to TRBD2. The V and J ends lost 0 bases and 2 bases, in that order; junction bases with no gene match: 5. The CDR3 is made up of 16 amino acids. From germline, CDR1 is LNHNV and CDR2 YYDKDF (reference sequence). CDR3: CATSRDRAGGAYEQYF. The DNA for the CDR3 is TGTGCCACCAGCAGAGATCGGGCGGGAGGGGCCTACGAGCAGTACTTC.

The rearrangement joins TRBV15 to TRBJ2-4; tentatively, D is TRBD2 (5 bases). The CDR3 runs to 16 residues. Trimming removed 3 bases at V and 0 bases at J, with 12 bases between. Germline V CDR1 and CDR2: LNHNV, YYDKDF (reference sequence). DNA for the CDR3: TGTGCCACCAGCAGTTTGAGGGATCGAGCCAAAAACATTCAGTACTTC. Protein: CATSSLRDRAKNIQYF.